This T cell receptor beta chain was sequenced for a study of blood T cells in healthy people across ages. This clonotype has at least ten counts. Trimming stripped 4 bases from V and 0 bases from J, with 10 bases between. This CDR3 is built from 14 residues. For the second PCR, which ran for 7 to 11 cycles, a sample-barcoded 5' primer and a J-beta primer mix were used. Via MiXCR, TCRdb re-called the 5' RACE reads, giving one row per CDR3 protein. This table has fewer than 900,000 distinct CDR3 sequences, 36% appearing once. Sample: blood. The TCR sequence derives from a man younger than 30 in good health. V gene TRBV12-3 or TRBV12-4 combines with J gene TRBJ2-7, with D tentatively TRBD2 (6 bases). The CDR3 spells CASSSDGSSYEQYF. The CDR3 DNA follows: TGTGCCAGCAGTTCGGACGGGAGCTCCTACGAGCAGTACTTC.